The 5 T cell receptor beta chains below were found in one sample sequenced in a study of cytomegalovirus exposure and HLA in healthy donors. Generated by immunoSEQ multiplex PCR, the TCRdb table keeps only in-frame clones and is missing some. The data hold over 90,000 clones, with around 96% observed a single time. Sequenced sample: PBMCs. The receptors stem from a woman aged 18-29 years in good health and CMV-seronegative.

The chain combines TRBV25-1 with TRBJ1-1; unclear D gene. Germline V gives CDR1 MGHDK, CDR2 SYGVNS. The germline V and J ends were trimmed by 4 bases and 0 bases, with 6 bases remaining between them. The CDR3 is 13 amino acids. CDR3: CASSGTVNTEAFF. As DNA, the CDR3 is TGTGCCAGCAGTGGCACAGTGAACACTGAAGCTTTCTTT.

The chain links TRBV6-5 to TRBJ2-7; 8 nucleotides match TRBD2. The V gene end was trimmed by 6 bases and the J gene end by 7 bases; junction bases not matched to a gene: 8. This CDR3 has 13 residues. Germline CDR1 MNHEY, CDR2 SVGAGI. The CDR3 sequence: CASSPPGGREQYF. The CDR3 coding sequence is TGTGCCAGCAGCCCCCCGGGGGGGAGGGAGCAGTACTTC.

The chain uses TRBV5-5 and TRBJ1-4; 7 bases map to TRBD1. The CDR3 runs to 15 residues. Per the germline V gene, CDR1 is SGHKS and CDR2 is YYEKEE (reference sequence). With V trimmed by 0 bases and J by 7 bases, 6 bases remained unmatched. In DNA, the CDR3 is TGTGCCAGCAGCTTGGAGCCAGGGGGTGGTGAAAAACTGTTTTTT. Residues: CASSLEPGGGEKLFF.

V is TRBV7-2 and J is TRBJ1-2; 11 bases line up with TRBD1. With 5 bases clipped from V and 7 bases from J, the junction kept 9 bases outside the gene matches. The CDR3 length is 15 residues. CDR1 and CDR2 from the germline V gene are SGHTA and FQGNSA. CDR3 bases: TGTGCCAGCAGCCCACAGGACAGGGGGCATAGTGGCTACACCTTC. It codes for CASSPQDRGHSGYTF.

The rearrangement uses TRBV5-4 and TRBJ1-2; TRBD1 matches 7 bases. Germline V CDR1 and CDR2: SGHNT, YYREEE (reference sequence). The CDR3 covers 15 residues. V lost 1 base and J lost 6; bases outside the gene matches: 9. CDR3 in amino acids: CASSLNTGDYHGYTF. The CDR3 DNA sequence: TGTGCCAGCAGCTTGAATACAGGGGATTATCATGGCTACACCTTC.